This T cell receptor beta chain emerged from a study of T cell responses to AZD1222 COVID-19 vaccine (dated by TCRdb to about 2021). Describing the broader study: A total of 230 to 250 trial participants underwent TCR sequencing, of whom approximately 200 had received two doses of AZD1222 and about 26 had received two doses of the MenACWY control vaccine. Trial participants were enrolled by age into 18-55, 56-69 and 70-plus year subgroups, with about 150, 27 and 61 TCR-sequenced participants respectively. The investigation overall reported the following: Conclusions about previously exposed vaccinees are limited, since just 5 or 6 AZD1222 recipients were seropositive for SARS-CoV-2 at baseline. Spike-specific TCR breadth and depth rose significantly after two AZD1222 doses compared with day 0 and with MenACWY recipients. Participants were mostly white British, with more females than males. The authors suggested clonal diversity may have been underestimated. No day 14 peak-response samples were available, so repertoires were characterized only after the peak T cell response. The vaccine-associated CD4 TCRs covered the entire spike protein, and the dominant responses fell in regions 160-218 and 743-854. In the small 56-69-year group, the increase in depth fell short of significance, most likely because of low power. Reportedly, close to half of the unique spike-specific TCRs recognized epitopes lying outside the regions that are mutated in the B.1.351 and B.1.1.7 variants.

Worth noting for this clone: What antigen it recognizes has not been identified. Base quality data are lacking; no much larger clone is found one base away.

The CDR3 regions of human TCRbeta chains were subjected to immunosequencing. From the authors' description of their analysis: Repertoire TCRs were matched against a reference library of SARS-CoV-2-specific TCRs generated with the MIRA antigen-specificity platform. Breadth was defined as the fraction of unique TCRs that were SARS-CoV-2-associated. Depth was defined as the fraction of total T cells that were SARS-CoV-2-associated. Using the MIRA data, every spike-specific TCR was mapped to the spike region that the TCR reacted to and assigned to either a CD4 or a CD8 class. Log10-transformed breadth and depth values were compared by one-way ANOVA with Sidak's multiple comparisons tests. What TCRdb holds here is the immuneACCESS table cut down to in-frame rearrangements. Part of the clones is not present; checked against another copy, under half of the missing clones reflect an unresolved V gene, and the others are unexplained. That table supplies the V and J calls and clone size; D and trimming were determined from the DNA. The sample yields 80,000 or so clones; about 92% were counted once. Of the sample, roughly 4.7% falls within the top ten clones.

Sample time point, as interpreted from the label and publication: about 28 days (+/-7) after the second vaccine dose. AZD1222 recipients with second doses at about 4 weeks or about 12 weeks were pooled, because spike-specific TCR depth and breadth did not differ between schedules. Samples from vaccinated people were obtained from the UK trials COV001 and COV002, which included a single-blind randomized controlled phase 2/3 trial of AZD1222 (ChAdOx1 nCoV-19) in healthy adults. For TCRbeta chain sequencing, PBMC samples were collected from trial participants at day 0 and at day 28 after the second dose. For CDR1 and CDR2, the germline V gene (reference sequence) lists DFQATT and SNEGSKA. The CDR3 measures 10 amino acids from cysteine to phenylalanine. Solely the CDR3 DNA is kept, with 30 bases framed from the first base. V is pared back by 1 base and J by 7 bases, with 2 bases lying between the germline termini.

The receptor was isolated from an adult who received the AZD1222 COVID-19 vaccine. Recombination linked TRBV20-1 to TRBJ2-1; the D gene cannot be resolved reliably. Sequences were derived from peripheral blood, sampled 28 days after the second AZD1222 dose. The DNA is as follows: TGCAGTGCTAGAGTAAATGAGCAGTTCTTC. The translation is CSARVNEQFF.